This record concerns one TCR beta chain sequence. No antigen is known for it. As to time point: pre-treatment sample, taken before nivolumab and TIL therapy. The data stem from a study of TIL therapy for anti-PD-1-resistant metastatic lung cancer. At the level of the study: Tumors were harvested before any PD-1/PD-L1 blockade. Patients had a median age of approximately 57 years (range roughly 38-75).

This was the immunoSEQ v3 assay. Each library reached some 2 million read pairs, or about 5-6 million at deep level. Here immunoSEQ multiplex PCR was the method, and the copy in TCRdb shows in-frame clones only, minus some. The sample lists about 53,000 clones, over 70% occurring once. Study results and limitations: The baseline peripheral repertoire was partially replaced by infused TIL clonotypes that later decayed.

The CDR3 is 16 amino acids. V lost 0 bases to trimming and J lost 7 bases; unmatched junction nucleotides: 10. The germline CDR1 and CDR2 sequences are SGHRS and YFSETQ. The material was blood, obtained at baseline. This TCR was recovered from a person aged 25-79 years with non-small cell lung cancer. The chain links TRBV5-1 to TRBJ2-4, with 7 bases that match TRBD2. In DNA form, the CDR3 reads TGCGCCAGCAGCTTGGAGCTGTGGGGGGGATGGAACATTCAGTACTTC. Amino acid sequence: CASSLELWGGWNIQYF.